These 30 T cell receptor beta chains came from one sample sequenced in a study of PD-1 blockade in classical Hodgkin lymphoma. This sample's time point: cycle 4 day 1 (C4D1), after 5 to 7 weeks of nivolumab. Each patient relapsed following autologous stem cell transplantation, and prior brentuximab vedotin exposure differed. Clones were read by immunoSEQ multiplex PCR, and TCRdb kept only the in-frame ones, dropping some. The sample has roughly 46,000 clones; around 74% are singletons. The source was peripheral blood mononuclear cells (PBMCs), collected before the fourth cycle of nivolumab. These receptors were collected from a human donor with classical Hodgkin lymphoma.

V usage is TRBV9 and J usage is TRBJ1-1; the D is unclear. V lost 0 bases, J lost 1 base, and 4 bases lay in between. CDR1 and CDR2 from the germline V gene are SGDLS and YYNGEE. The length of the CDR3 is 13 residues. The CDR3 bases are TGTGCCAGCAGCGTAGAGTCGAACACTGAAGCTTTCTTT. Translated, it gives CASSVESNTEAFF. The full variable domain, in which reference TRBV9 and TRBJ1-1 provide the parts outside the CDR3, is DSGVTQTPKHLITATGQRVTLRCSPRSGDLSVYWYQQSLDQGLQFLIQYYNGEERAKGNILERFSAQQFPDLHSELNLSSLELGDSALYFCASSVESNTEAFFGQGTRLTVV.

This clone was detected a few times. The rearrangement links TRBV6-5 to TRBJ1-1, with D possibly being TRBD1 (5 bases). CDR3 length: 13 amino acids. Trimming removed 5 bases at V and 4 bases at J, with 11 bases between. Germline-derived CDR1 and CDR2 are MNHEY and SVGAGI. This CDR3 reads CASSVEGSTEAFF. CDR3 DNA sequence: TGTGCCAGCAGTGTTGAGGGGTCCACTGAAGCTTTCTTT.

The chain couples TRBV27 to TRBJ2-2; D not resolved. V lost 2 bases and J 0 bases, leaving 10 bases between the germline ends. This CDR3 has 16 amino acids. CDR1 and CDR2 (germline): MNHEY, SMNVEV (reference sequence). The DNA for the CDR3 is TGTGCCAGCAGTTTAAGACCCCGGACGAACACCGGGGAGCTGTTTTTT. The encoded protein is CASSLRPRTNTGELFF.

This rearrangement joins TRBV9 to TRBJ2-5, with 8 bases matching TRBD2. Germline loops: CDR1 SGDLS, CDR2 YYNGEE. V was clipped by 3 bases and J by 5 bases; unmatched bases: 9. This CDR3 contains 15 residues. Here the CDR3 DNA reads TGTGCCAGCAGCGCCAGCGGGGGAGATGGGGAGACCCAGTACTTC. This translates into CASSASGGDGETQYF.

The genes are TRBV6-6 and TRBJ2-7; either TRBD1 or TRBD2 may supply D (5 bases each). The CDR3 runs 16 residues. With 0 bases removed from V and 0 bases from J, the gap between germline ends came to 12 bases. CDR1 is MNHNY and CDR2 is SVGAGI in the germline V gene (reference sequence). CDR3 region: CASSYSGTPSSYEQYF. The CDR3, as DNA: TGTGCCAGCAGTTACTCCGGGACCCCAAGCTCCTACGAGCAGTACTTC.

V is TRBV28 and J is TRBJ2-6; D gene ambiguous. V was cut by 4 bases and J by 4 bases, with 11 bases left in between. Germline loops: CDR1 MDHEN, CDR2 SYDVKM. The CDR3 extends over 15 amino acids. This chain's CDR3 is CASSSQAFGANVLTF. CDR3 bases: TGTGCCAGCAGTTCTCAGGCTTTCGGGGCCAACGTCCTGACTTTC.

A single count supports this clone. CDR3 nucleotide sequence: TGTGCCAGCAGTTTTGGGGCTCCTGGGGCCAACGTCCTGACTTTC. As protein: CASSFGAPGANVLTF. The chain links TRBV28 to TRBJ2-6; D might be TRBD1 (5 bases). The CDR3 runs to 15 residues. V lost 3 bases and J 2 bases, leaving 8 bases between the germline ends. Looked up from germline, CDR1 is MDHEN and CDR2 is SYDVKM.

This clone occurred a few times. In DNA form, the CDR3 reads TGCGCCAGCTCGGGACAGGGGTTCGACGAGCAGTACTTC. This codes for CASSGQGFDEQYF. The gene calls are TRBV5-1 and TRBJ2-7; 10 bases align to TRBD1. Germline trimming cut 7 bases from V and 5 bases from J; bases unmatched to any gene: 6. Per the germline V gene, CDR1 is SGHRS and CDR2 is YFSETQ. The CDR3 has 13 residues.

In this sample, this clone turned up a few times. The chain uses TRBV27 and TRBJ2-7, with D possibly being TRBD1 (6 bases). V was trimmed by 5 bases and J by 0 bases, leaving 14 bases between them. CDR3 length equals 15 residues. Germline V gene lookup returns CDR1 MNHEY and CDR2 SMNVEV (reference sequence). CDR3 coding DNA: TGTGCCAGCAGTAAAATCCGGGACAACTCCTACGAGCAGTACTTC. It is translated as CASSKIRDNSYEQYF.

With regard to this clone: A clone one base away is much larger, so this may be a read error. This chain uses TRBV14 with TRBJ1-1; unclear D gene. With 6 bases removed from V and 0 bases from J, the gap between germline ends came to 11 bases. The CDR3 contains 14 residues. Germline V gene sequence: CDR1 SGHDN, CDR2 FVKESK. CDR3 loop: CASSQIAMNTEAFF. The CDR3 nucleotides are TGTGCCAGCAGTCAAATTGCTATGAACACTGAAGCTTTCTTT.

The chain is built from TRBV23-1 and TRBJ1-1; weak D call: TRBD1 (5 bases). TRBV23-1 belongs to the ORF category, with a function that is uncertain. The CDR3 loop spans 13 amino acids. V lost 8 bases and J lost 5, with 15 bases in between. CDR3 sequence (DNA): TGCGCCAGCCGCTCGCAGGGAGGTACTGAAGCTTTCTTT. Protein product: CASRSQGGTEAFF.

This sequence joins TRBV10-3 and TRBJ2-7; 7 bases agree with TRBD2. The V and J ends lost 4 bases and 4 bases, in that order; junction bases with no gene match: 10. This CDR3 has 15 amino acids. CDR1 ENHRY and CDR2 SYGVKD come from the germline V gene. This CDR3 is CAISGASGVTYEQYF. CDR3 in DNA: TGTGCCATCAGTGGGGCTAGCGGAGTGACTTACGAGCAGTACTTC.

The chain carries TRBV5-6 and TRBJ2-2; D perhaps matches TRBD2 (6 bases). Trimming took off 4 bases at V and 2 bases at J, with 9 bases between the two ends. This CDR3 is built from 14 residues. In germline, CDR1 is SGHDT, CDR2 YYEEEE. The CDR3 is CASSVAGNTGELFF. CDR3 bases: TGTGCCAGCAGCGTGGCGGGAAACACCGGGGAGCTGTTTTTT.

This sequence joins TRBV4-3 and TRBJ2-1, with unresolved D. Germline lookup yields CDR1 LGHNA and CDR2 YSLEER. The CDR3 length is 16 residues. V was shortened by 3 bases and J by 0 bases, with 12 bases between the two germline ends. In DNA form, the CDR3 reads TGCGCCAGCAGCCACGGTCCCGGGTCCTCCTACAATGAGCAGTTCTTC. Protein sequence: CASSHGPGSSYNEQFF.

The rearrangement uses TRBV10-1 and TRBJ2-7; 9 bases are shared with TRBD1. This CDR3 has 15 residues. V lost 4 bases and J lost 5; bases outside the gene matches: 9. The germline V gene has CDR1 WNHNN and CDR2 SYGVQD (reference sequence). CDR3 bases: TGCGCCAGCAGTGGGGGGACAGGGAAAGAAGACGAGCAGTACTTC. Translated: CASSGGTGKEDEQYF.

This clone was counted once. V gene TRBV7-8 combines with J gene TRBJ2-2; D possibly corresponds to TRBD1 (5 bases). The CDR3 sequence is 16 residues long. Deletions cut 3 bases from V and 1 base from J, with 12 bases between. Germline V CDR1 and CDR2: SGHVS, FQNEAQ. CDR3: CASSFWAGRNTGELFF. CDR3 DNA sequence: TGTGCCAGCAGCTTTTGGGCAGGGCGGAACACCGGGGAGCTGTTTTTT.

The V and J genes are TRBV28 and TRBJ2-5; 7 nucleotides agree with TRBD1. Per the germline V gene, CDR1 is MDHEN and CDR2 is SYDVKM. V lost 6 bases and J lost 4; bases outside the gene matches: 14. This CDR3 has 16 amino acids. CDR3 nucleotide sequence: TGTGCCAGCAGAACCAGAGGGGGCCGGGTGGGAGAGACCCAGTACTTC. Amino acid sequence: CASRTRGGRVGETQYF.

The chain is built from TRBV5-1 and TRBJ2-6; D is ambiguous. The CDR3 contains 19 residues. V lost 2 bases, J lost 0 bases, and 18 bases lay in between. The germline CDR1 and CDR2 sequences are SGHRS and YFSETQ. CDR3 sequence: CASSLSLGQASSGANVLTF. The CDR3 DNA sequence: TGCGCCAGCAGCTTATCTCTGGGTCAGGCCTCCTCTGGGGCCAACGTCCTGACTTTC.

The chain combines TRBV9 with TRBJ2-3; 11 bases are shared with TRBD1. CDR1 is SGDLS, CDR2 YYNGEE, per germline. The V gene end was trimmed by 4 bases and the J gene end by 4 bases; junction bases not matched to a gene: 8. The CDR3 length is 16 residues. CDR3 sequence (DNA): TGTGCCAGCAGCACGACGCCGGGACAGGGGGCAGATACGCAGTATTTT. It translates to CASSTTPGQGADTQYF. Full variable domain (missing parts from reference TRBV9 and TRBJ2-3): DSGVTQTPKHLITATGQRVTLRCSPRSGDLSVYWYQQSLDQGLQFLIQYYNGEERAKGNILERFSAQQFPDLHSELNLSSLELGDSALYFCASSTTPGQGADTQYFGPGTRLTVL.

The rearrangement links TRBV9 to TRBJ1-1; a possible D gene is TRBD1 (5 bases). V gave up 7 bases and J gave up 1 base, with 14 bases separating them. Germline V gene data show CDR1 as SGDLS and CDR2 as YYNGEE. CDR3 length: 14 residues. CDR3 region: CASQPMTANTEAFF. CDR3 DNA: TGTGCCAGCCAGCCGATGACAGCGAACACTGAAGCTTTCTTT.

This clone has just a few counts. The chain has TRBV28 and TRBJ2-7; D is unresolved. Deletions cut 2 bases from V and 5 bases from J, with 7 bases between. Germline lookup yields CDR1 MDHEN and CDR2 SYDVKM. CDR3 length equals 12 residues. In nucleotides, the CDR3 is TGTGCCAGCAGTTTAGTCGGAAACGAGCAGTACTTC. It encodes CASSLVGNEQYF.

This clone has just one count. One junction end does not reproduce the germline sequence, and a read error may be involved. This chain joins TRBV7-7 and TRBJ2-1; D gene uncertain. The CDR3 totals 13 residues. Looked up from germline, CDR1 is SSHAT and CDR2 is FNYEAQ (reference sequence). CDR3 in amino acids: CASSLFVGDEQFF. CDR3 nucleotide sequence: TGTGCTAGCAGCTTATTCGTCGGTGATGAGCAGTTCTTC.

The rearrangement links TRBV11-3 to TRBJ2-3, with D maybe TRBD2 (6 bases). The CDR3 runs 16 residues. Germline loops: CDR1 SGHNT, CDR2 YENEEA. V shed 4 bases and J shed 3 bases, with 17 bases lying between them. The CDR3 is CASSSLQVRGTDTQYF. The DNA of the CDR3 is TGTGCCAGCAGCTCCTTACAGGTCCGGGGGACAGATACGCAGTATTTT.

The CDR3 loop is CASSKASGSYEQYF. Written as DNA, the CDR3 is TGTGCCAGCAGCAAAGCTAGCGGATCCTACGAGCAGTACTTC. The rearrangement uses TRBV21-1 and TRBJ2-7; no check of the table's D call, TRBD2, against the DNA was made. TRBV21-1 is a pseudogene locus. The CDR3 length is 14 residues.

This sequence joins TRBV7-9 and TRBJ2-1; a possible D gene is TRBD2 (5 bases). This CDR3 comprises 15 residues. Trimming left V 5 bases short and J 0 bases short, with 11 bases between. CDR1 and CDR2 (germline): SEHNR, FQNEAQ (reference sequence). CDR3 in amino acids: CASSPGLSSYNEQFF. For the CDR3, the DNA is TGTGCCAGCAGCCCGGGGTTAAGCTCCTACAATGAGCAGTTCTTC.

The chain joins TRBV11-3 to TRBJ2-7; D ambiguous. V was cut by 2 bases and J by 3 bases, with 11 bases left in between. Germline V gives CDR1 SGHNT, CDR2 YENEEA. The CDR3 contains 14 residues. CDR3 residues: CASSLSPAVYEQYF. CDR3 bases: TGTGCCAGCAGCTTATCTCCGGCCGTCTACGAGCAGTACTTC.

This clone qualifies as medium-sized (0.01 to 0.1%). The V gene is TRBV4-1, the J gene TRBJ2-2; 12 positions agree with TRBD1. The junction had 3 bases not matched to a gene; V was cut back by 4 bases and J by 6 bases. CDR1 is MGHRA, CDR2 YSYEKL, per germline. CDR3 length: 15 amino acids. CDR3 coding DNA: TGCGCCAGCAGCCCGGGACAGGGGGCAGCCGGGGAGCTGTTTTTT. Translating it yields CASSPGQGAAGELFF.

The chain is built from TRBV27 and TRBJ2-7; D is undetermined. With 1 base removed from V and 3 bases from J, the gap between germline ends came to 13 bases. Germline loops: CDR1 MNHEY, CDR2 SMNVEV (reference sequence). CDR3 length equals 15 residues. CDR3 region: CASSLYPGGNYEQYF. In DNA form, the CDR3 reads TGTGCCAGCAGTTTATACCCCGGCGGAAACTACGAGCAGTACTTC.

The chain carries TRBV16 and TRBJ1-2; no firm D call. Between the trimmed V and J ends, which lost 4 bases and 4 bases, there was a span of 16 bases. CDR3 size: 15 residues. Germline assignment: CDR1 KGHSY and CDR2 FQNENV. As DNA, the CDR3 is TGTGCCAGCAGCCGGACCGATACCTACTTCTATGGCTACACCTTC. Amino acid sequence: CASSRTDTYFYGYTF.

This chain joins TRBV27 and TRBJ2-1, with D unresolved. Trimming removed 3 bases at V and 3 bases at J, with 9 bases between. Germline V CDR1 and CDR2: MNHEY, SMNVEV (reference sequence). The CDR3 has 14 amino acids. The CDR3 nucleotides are TGTGCCAGCAGTTTCCGCAAGATCTACAATGAGCAGTTCTTC. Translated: CASSFRKIYNEQFF.